A selection of T cell receptor beta chains follows, all from one sample in a study of blood T cell repertoires in COVID-19. TCRdb keeps only in-frame clones here, not all; method: immunoSEQ multiplex PCR. The table lists nearly 65,000 clones, around 80% of them singletons. Sequenced material: peripheral blood. All receptors come from a human donor in a cohort sampled during active COVID-19. Both conserved end residues are part of each CDR3. The D gene is left open where the match is weak. Size values are once, few and many counts, or a class for expanded clones, and some rows have none.

CDR3aa | CDR3nt | d_gene | j_gene | v_gene | abundance
CASSKGQVNNSPLHF | TGTGCCAGCAGCAAGGGACAGGTCAATAATTCACCCCTCCACTTT | TRBD1 | TRBJ1-6 | TRBV4-2 | -
CASSLGVLARGTQYF | TGTGCCAGCAGCTTAGGTGTACTAGCGCGTGGGACCCAGTACTTC | TRBD2 | TRBJ2-5 | TRBV11-2 | -
CASSQVAPGADTQYF | TGCGCCAGCAGCCAAGTAGCTCCCGGCGCAGATACGCAGTATTTT | - | TRBJ2-3 | TRBV4-3 | -
CASSGGLAGANEQFF | TGTGCCAGCAGTGGCGGCTTAGCGGGGGCCAATGAGCAGTTCTTC | TRBD2 | TRBJ2-1 | TRBV2 | -
CAISERPGQGYTEAFF | TGTGCCATCAGTGAGAGACCCGGACAGGGGTACACTGAAGCTTTCTTT | TRBD1 | TRBJ1-1 | TRBV10-3 | -
CASSEIGPFEGEGYTF | TGTGCCAGCAGTGAAATTGGGCCCTTCGAGGGGGAAGGCTACACCTTC | - | TRBJ1-2 | TRBV2 | -
CASRTGTGNTIYF | TGTGCCAGCAGAACAGGGACTGGAAACACCATATATTTT | - | TRBJ1-3 | TRBV3-1/TRBV3-2 | -
CASSLRLEKQETQYF | TGTGCCAGCAGTTTAAGACTAGAGAAACAAGAGACCCAGTACTTC | - | TRBJ2-5 | TRBV6-2/TRBV6-3 | -
CASSFYAGTGGAAIGPEQYF | TGTGCCAGCAGTTTCTACGCCGGGACAGGGGGCGCAGCGATCGGACCCGAGCAGTACTTC | TRBD1 | TRBJ2-7 | TRBV6-2/TRBV6-3 | -
CASSLEGIGNSPLHF | TGCGCCAGCAGCTTGGAGGGGATCGGGAATTCACCCCTCCACTTT | - | TRBJ1-6 | TRBV5-1 | -
CASSPQGPGELFF | TGTGCCAGCAGCCCGCAGGGTCCCGGGGAGCTGTTTTTT | - | TRBJ2-2 | TRBV9 | -
CASSASGGQTYEQYF | TGCGCCAGCAGCGCGAGCGGGGGGCAGACCTACGAGCAGTACTTC | TRBD2 | TRBJ2-7 | TRBV5-1 | -
CASSQGLAVYNEQFF | TGCGCCAGCAGCCAAGGACTAGCGGTTTACAATGAGCAGTTCTTC | TRBD2 | TRBJ2-1 | TRBV4-3 | -
CASSDQGGSGANVLTF | TGTGCCAGCAGCGACCAAGGGGGCTCTGGGGCCAACGTCCTGACTTTC | - | TRBJ2-6 | TRBV7-6 | -
CAWSANRQGYTF | TGTGCCTGGAGTGCAAACAGGCAAGGCTACACCTTC | - | TRBJ1-2 | TRBV30 | -
CSALSAEAFF | TGCAGCGCCCTTAGCGCTGAAGCTTTCTTT | - | TRBJ1-1 | TRBV29-1 | -
CASNSGLPQNEQYF | TGTGCCAGCAACTCGGGACTCCCTCAGAACGAGCAGTACTTC | - | TRBJ2-7 | TRBV7-9 | -
CATSDSPGGTDTQYF | TGTGCCACCAGTGATTCACCGGGAGGGACAGATACGCAGTATTTT | TRBD2 | TRBJ2-3 | TRBV24-1 | -
CASSGASGGTDTQYF | TGTGCCAGCAGTGGGGCAAGCGGGGGCACAGATACGCAGTATTTT | TRBD2 | TRBJ2-3 | TRBV28 | -
CASSLLTGTSGSYEQYF | TGTGCCAGCAGTTTACTCACCGGGACTAGCGGCTCCTACGAGCAGTACTTC | TRBD2 | TRBJ2-7 | TRBV28 | -
CALSHSTGGTEAFF | TGTGCCTTATCCCATTCTACAGGGGGCACTGAAGCTTTCTTT | TRBD1 | TRBJ1-1 | TRBV30 | -
CASSLEGPGSGNTIYF | TGTGCCAGCAGCCTAGAGGGGCCGGGCTCTGGAAACACCATATATTTT | - | TRBJ1-3 | TRBV4-2 | few
CASSLEPSRGRETQYF | TGCGCCAGCAGCTTGGAGCCTAGCCGCGGGAGGGAGACCCAGTACTTC | TRBD2 | TRBJ2-5 | TRBV5-1 | -
CASSPNPAGYEETQYF | TGTGCCAGCAGTCCAAATCCAGCGGGGTACGAAGAGACCCAGTACTTC | TRBD2 | TRBJ2-5 | TRBV9 | -
CASSLGQGAGNQPQHF | TGTGCCAGCAGCTTGGGACAGGGGGCTGGTAATCAGCCCCAGCATTTT | TRBD1 | TRBJ1-5 | TRBV7-9 | -
CASSLGLTNTEAFF | TGTGCCAGCAGCTTAGGGCTCACGAACACTGAAGCTTTCTTT | - | TRBJ1-1 | TRBV7-2 | -
CASSLGTGGFGYEQYF | TGTGCCAGCAGCTTAGGGACAGGGGGCTTTGGGTACGAGCAGTACTTC | TRBD1 | TRBJ2-7 | TRBV13 | once
CASSYGQRDNSYEQYF | TGTGCCAGCAGTTACGGTCAACGGGACAACTCCTACGAGCAGTACTTC | - | TRBJ2-7 | TRBV6-5 | -
CASNRQGSYEQYF | TGCGCCAGCAACCGACAGGGCTCCTACGAGCAGTACTTC | TRBD1 | TRBJ2-7 | TRBV5-1 | -
CASSSTVLGTIYF | TGTGCCAGTAGTTCGACAGTTTTGGGCACCATATATTTT | - | TRBJ1-3 | TRBV19 | -
CASSYGRERGYTF | TGTGCCAGCAGCTACGGGAGAGAAAGGGGCTACACCTTC | - | TRBJ1-2 | TRBV7-2 | -
CASSLAGLVVRYEQYF | TGTGCCAGCAGCTTAGCGGGGCTAGTCGTACGCTACGAGCAGTACTTC | - | TRBJ2-7 | TRBV7-9 | -
CASSRTGGPEETQYF | TGCGCCAGCAGCCGGACTGGGGGCCCCGAAGAGACCCAGTACTTC | - | TRBJ2-5 | TRBV5-1 | -